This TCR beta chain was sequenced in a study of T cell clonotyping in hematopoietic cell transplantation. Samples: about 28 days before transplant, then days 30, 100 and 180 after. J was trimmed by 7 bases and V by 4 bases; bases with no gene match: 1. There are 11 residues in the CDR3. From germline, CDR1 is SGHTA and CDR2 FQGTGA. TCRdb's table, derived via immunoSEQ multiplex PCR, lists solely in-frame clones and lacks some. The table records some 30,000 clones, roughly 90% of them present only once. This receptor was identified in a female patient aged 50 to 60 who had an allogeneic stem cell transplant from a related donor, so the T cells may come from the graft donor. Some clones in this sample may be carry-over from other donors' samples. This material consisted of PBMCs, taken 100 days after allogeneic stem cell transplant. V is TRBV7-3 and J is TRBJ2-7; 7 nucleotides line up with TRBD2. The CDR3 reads CASSSGGEQYF. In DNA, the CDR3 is TGTGCCAGCAGCTCCGGGGGGGAGCAGTACTTC. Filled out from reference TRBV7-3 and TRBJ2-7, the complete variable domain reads GAGVSQTPSNKVTEKGKYVELRCDPISGHTALYWYRQSLGQGPEFLIYFQGTGAADDSGLPNDRFFAVRPEGSVSTLKIQRTERGDSAVYLCASSSGGEQYFGPGTRLTVT.